The present entry profiles one TCR delta chain with its context. Relative to the germline gene, one junction end is altered; a read error may explain this. The data were obtained in a study of gamma-delta T cells after stem cell transplantation. TCRdb reanalysed the RT-PCR reads with CATT. The sample has about 1,400 delta-chain clones, less than 15% seen once. The CDR3 contains 16 residues. Germline V gene lookup returns CDR1 TSWWSYY and CDR2 QGS. The gene calls are TRDV1 and TRDJ1; D gene ambiguous. What was sequenced was gamma-delta T cells. The TCR comes from a human donor. It is not recorded whose cells these are; they may come from a transplant donor. The CDR3 bases are TGTGCTCTTGGGGAATACCCCAGAATGTACACCGATAAGCTCATCTTT. Its translation is CALGEYPRMYTDKLIF.